This TCR beta chain originates from a study of blood T cell repertoires in COVID-19 (TCRdb year 2020). In the study overall: Samples covering the acute and convalescent phases of COVID-19 were provided by collaborators in the United States, Italy and Spain. The prospective study material was composed of cDNA or gDNA derived from T cells, B-cell-depleted T cells, or PBMCs. The dataset comprised deeply sampled blood TCRbeta repertoires from subjects exposed to, actively infected with, or recovered from COVID-19. The repertoires were released in a freely available public database intended as a resource for research on the immune response to SARS-CoV-2. Samples came from the ongoing ImmuneRACE study (first 160 participants) plus 1,254 subjects from 6 global collaborators. The sample metadata nearly always contained a de-identified subject ID, COVID-19 status, age in years and sex. Where available, HLA class I and class II types were taken from metadata supplied by the sample provider and were not determined by assay-based typing. Broader findings and caveats from the paper: The amount of clinical and demographic metadata varied by source and participant and was provided uncurated.

TCRbeta CDR3 regions were amplified from genomic DNA using the immunoSEQ Assay, a bias-controlled multiplex PCR. The source study handled its data this way. Nucleated cell counts per sample were estimated from amplification of reference gene primers within the assay. To quantify the absolute abundance of each unique TCRbeta CDR3 rearrangement, sequence reads were collapsed and filtered. For each sample, productive Simpson clonality was calculated as the square root of Simpson's diversity index over productive rearrangements. This immuneACCESS table, as held by TCRdb, lists in-frame sequences with V and J called but not all clones. Of the missing ones, under half trace to an unresolved V gene in checked studies; the others have no known cause. V and J calls and clone size follow that table, whereas D and trimming were derived from the DNA. The sample table contains some 330,000 clones; only one count was recorded for 92% of them. Of the sample, less than 20% falls within the top ten clones.

As for this clone: Its binding antigen is unknown. Base qualities are not provided; no much larger clone lies one nucleotide away.

From the germline V gene, CDR1 is MDHEN and CDR2 is SYDVKM. From the cysteine up to the phenylalanine, the CDR3 has a length of 14 residues. Only the CDR3 DNA stays, 42 bases, in frame from base 1. V and J lose 6 bases and 5 bases, and a span of 13 bases separates them. Enrolling through a virtual design, the prospective study's participants ranged in age from roughly 18 to 89 years and lived across about two dozen United States geographic areas. In the prospective study, cohorts were assigned on the basis of participant-reported clinical history obtained from a screening survey and a study questionnaire. ImmuneRACE Cohort 3 recovered participants were defined by two consecutive negative NP/OP PCR tests, healthcare professional clearance, or symptom resolution. Mobile phlebotomists in the prospective study collected whole blood, serum and a nasopharyngeal or oropharyngeal swab from every participant. Prospective study participants could optionally give additional blood draws and questionnaires over an approximately two-month period. Prospective study blood samples were shipped either frozen or at room temperature before DNA extraction.

This TCR derives from a woman in her twenties or thirties who had recovered from COVID-19. The rearrangement combines TRBV28 with TRBJ1-4, with the identity of the D gene unclear. The sequencing input was PBMCs or T cells enriched from blood (not recorded which). The nucleotide sequence is given as TGTGCCAGCAGCCGGACTCGATTAAATGAAAAACTGTTTTTT. Its protein product is CASSRTRLNEKLFF.